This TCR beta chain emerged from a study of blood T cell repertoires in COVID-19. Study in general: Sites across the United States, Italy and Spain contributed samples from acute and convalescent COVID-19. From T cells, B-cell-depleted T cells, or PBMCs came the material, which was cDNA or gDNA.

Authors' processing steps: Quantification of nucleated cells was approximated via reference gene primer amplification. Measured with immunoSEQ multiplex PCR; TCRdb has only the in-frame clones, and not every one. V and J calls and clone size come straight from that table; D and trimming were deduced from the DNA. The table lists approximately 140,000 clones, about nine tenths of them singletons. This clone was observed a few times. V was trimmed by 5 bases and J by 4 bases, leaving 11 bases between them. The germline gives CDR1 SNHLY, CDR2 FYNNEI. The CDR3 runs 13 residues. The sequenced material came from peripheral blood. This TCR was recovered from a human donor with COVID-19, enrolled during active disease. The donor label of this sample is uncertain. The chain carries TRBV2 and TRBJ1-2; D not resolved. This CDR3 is CASSPTAVYGYTF. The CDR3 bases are TGTGCCAGCAGTCCGACTGCGGTCTATGGCTACACCTTC. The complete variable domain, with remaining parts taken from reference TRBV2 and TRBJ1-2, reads EPEVTQTPSHQVTQMGQEVILRCVPISNHLYFYWYRQILGQKVEFLVSFYNNEISEKSEIFDDQFSVERPDGSNFTLKIRSTKLEDSAMYFCASSPTAVYGYTFGSGTRLTVV.